Below are 4 T cell receptor beta chains sequenced from a single sample in a study of CD8 T cells in ankylosing spondylitis. Their specific antigens are unknown. TCRdb reprocessed the 5' RACE reads via MiXCR and lists one record per CDR3 protein. The table lists about 510,000 distinct CDR3 sequences, approximately 5.3% of them singletons. Study-wide results and caveats: Blood of patients with ankylosing spondylitis appeared to be characterized by a TCR beta motif of about eight highly homologous variants.

Material for sequencing was blood, either unsorted or a sorted T cell fraction (not recorded which). These receptors were collected from a male donor with ankylosing spondylitis.

The chain employs TRBV6-5 and TRBJ2-3; the D is unclear. Germline V lookup: CDR1 MNHEY, CDR2 SVGAGI. CDR3 length equals 15 residues. V lost 3 bases to trimming and J lost 0 bases, with 10 bases between them. CDR3 sequence (DNA): TGTGCCAGCAGTTATAGCCCGAGGAGCACAGATACGCAGTATTTT. It specifies CASSYSPRSTDTQYF.

This clonotype showed up many times. V gene TRBV9 combines with J gene TRBJ2-1; D is ambiguous. This CDR3 contains 12 residues. Germline loops: CDR1 SGDLS, CDR2 YYNGEE. Trimming took 0 bases from V and 10 from J, leaving 8 bases between them. CDR3 in amino acids: CASSVGVREQFF. In DNA, the CDR3 is TGTGCCAGCAGCGTAGGAGTCAGGGAGCAGTTCTTC.

This clonotype was seen more than once but under ten times. An end of the junction differs from the germline gene, which may be a read error. The gene calls are TRBV20-1 and TRBJ2-7, with D perhaps TRBD1 or TRBD2 (6 bases each). Germline V lookup: CDR1 DFQATT, CDR2 SNEGSKA (reference sequence). The CDR3 contains 16 residues. The CDR3 nucleotides read TGCTGTGCTAGAGATCCGGTTAAGGGGGGCAGCTACGAGCAGTACTTC. Translated, it gives CCARDPVKGGSYEQYF.

This clonotype was detected ten times or more. The V and J genes are TRBV6-2 or TRBV6-3 and TRBJ2-1; perhaps TRBD2 as D (6 bases). Germline loops: CDR1 MNHEY, CDR2 SVGEGT. The V and J ends lost 6 bases and 4 bases respectively, with 16 bases between them. The CDR3 totals 15 residues. The CDR3 nucleotides read TGTGCCAGCAGCCTTAAAGACCGGGAGTACAATGAGCAGTTCTTC. It is translated as CASSLKDREYNEQFF.